Sequencing of this T cell receptor (beta chain) was carried out in a study of blood T cell repertoires in COVID-19. Study-wide background: Acute-phase and convalescent COVID-19 samples originated in the United States, Italy and Spain. From T cells, B-cell-depleted T cells, or PBMCs came the material, which was cDNA or gDNA.

Source study methods: It was from reference gene primer amplification that nucleated cell counts were estimated. The protocol was immunoSEQ multiplex PCR, while the TCRdb copy is restricted to in-frame clones and leaves out a portion. The V and J calls and clone size were taken over from that table, and D and trimming were inferred from the DNA. The sample holds about 26,000 clones, about 90% seen once. The sample was peripheral blood. This sequence was found in a man between 65 and 85 years old with acute or convalescent COVID-19.

The CDR3 loop is CASSFQTGTGLGNTQYF. CDR3 bases: TGTGCCAGCAGCTTTCAGACCGGGACAGGGTTGGGAAATACGCAGTATTTT. The genes are TRBV11-2 and TRBJ2-3; 9 positions match TRBD1. Trimming cost V 3 bases and J 7 bases; bases outside gene matches: 14. CDR1 is SGHAT, CDR2 FQNNGV, per germline. CDR3 length: 17 residues.